A single sample is the source of the 11 T cell receptor beta chains below, sequenced in a study of T cell repertoires in cytomegalovirus infection. MiXCR, run by TCRdb on the reads, gives a single entry per CDR3 protein. The repertoire holds hundreds of thousands of distinct CDR3 sequences, roughly a tenth seen once, with over 2.5% in the top ten. The specimen was PBMCs. The receptors here all came from a human donor in good health (CMV status not recorded). Some clones in this sample may be carry-over from other donors' samples.

This clonotype was counted only a few times. The chain recombines TRBV18 with TRBJ2-2; 11 bases map to TRBD1. The CDR3 length is 18 residues. The germline gives CDR1 KGHSH, CDR2 LQKENI. Germline trimming cut 3 bases from V and 0 bases from J; bases unmatched to any gene: 6. The CDR3, as DNA: TGTGCCAGCTCACCCTGGACAGGGGGCATGGCGAACACCGGGGAGCTGTTTTTT. This sequence encodes CASSPWTGGMANTGELFF.

This clonotype showed up many times. This chain connects TRBV5-5 to TRBJ2-4; no reliable D call. Germline CDR1 and CDR2: SGHKS and YYEKEE (reference sequence). Trimming took off 6 bases at V and 7 bases at J, with 17 bases between the two ends. CDR3 size: 14 residues. CDR3 in amino acids: CASTALPAANIQYF. In nucleotides, the CDR3 is TGTGCCAGCACCGCGCTACCAGCCGCGAACATTCAGTACTTC.

This clonotype has a count of ten or more. CDR3 sequence (DNA): TGCGCCAGCAGTCAATCACCGCACACTGCAACTAATGAAAAACTGTTTTTT. Amino acid sequence: CASSQSPHTATNEKLFF. This sequence joins TRBV23-1 and TRBJ1-4; D uncertain. TRBV23-1 has ORF status, its function being uncertain. The CDR3 spans 17 residues. The ends were cut back, 0 bases at V and 0 bases at J, with 11 bases in the middle.

In its sample, this clonotype was seen many times. The gene calls are TRBV20-1 and TRBJ1-5; weak D call: TRBD1 (5 bases). CDR1 and CDR2 from the germline V gene are DFQATT and SNEGSKA (reference sequence). The CDR3 has 17 amino acids. V was cut by 0 bases and J by 0 bases, with 15 bases left in between. This CDR3 is CSAREGGFPYSNQPQHF. The CDR3 DNA reads TGCAGTGCTAGAGAGGGGGGATTCCCTTATAGCAATCAGCCCCAGCATTTT.

This clonotype is categorized as medium-sized. V gene TRBV7-8 combines with J gene TRBJ2-1, with D tentatively TRBD2 (7 bases). The germline V and J ends were trimmed by 5 bases and 7 bases, with 24 bases remaining between them. The germline V gene encodes CDR1 SGHVS and CDR2 FQNEAQ. This CDR3 is 17 amino acids long. DNA of the CDR3: TGTGCCAGCAGCCAGTCTCGGGGGGCCCGAGCCATGAATGAGCAGTTCTTC. Its protein is CASSQSRGARAMNEQFF.

V and J are TRBV7-2 and TRBJ1-5, with a tentative D call TRBD1 (5 bases). This CDR3 has 12 amino acids. Trimming shortened V by 7 bases and J by 5 bases, and 9 bases separated the two germline ends. CDR1 and CDR2 from the germline V gene are SGHTA and FQGNSA. The CDR3 reads CASTQGYQPQHF. CDR3 DNA sequence: TGTGCCAGCACCCAGGGTTATCAGCCCCAGCATTTT. The whole variable domain, remainder taken from reference TRBV7-2 and TRBJ1-5, is GAGVSQSPSNKVTEKGKDVELRCDPISGHTALYWYRQSLGQGLEFLIYFQGNSAPDKSGLPSDRFSAERTGGSVSTLTIQRTQQEDSAVYLCASTQGYQPQHFGDGTRLSIL.

This clonotype was recorded many times. The chain combines TRBV28 with TRBJ2-1; D gene ambiguous. The CDR3 spans 14 residues. Trimming took 3 bases from V and 5 from J, leaving 11 bases between them. The V gene's germline CDR1 is MDHEN and CDR2 SYDVKM. The CDR3 loop reads CASSFSGQDNEQFF. The CDR3 DNA sequence: TGTGCCAGCAGTTTTTCTGGCCAGGACAATGAGCAGTTCTTC.

This clonotype has at least ten counts. V is TRBV7-2 and J is TRBJ2-5, with D unresolved. The V gene lost 0 bases and the J gene lost 1 base, with 9 bases spanning the gap. Germline V gene sequence: CDR1 SGHTA, CDR2 FQGNSA. The CDR3 covers 15 residues. The CDR3 DNA follows: TGTGCCAGCAGCTTAGCGCTAAGGTTCCAAGAGACCCAGTACTTC. Amino acid sequence: CASSLALRFQETQYF.

The rearrangement links TRBV20-1 to TRBJ2-3, with 8 positions matching TRBD2. This CDR3 spans 16 amino acids. V was pared by 2 bases and J by 5 bases, with 12 bases of the junction left unmatched. Germline CDR1 DFQATT, CDR2 SNEGSKA (reference sequence). This CDR3 reads CSARRDGGGLRDTQYF. CDR3 DNA: TGCAGTGCTAGACGAGACGGGGGGGGTCTAAGAGATACGCAGTATTTT.

This clonotype has at least ten counts. The chain employs TRBV6-2 or TRBV6-3 and TRBJ2-5; 9 nucleotides agree with TRBD2. The CDR3 contains 16 residues. Germline V gene lookup returns CDR1 MNHEY and CDR2 SVGEGT. J was trimmed by 2 bases and V by 2 bases; bases with no gene match: 6. CDR3 region: CASSYGLAGTQETQYF. CDR3 nucleotide sequence: TGTGCCAGCAGTTACGGTCTAGCGGGGACTCAAGAGACCCAGTACTTC.

This clonotype has a count of ten or more. The V gene is TRBV28, the J gene TRBJ2-2; D call uncertain. V gave up 6 bases and J gave up 4 bases, with 9 bases separating them. This CDR3 is built from 13 residues. Germline loops: CDR1 MDHEN, CDR2 SYDVKM. DNA of the CDR3: TGTGCCAGCAGGCGGCAGACCACCGGGGAGCTGTTTTTT. As protein: CASRRQTTGELFF.